The clone carrying this TCR beta chain appeared a single time. What it binds is unknown. The sample comes from a study of T cell repertoires in cytomegalovirus infection. Study-level information: Both CMV infection and a matching HLA type were indicated by public TCR beta signatures.

CDR3 length: 17 residues. V gave up 8 bases and J gave up 1 base, with 21 bases separating them. The germline V gene has CDR1 DFQATT and CDR2 SNEGSKA (reference sequence). Using its own MiXCR run on the reads, TCRdb lists one record per CDR3 protein. The sample carries 350,000 to 550,000 distinct CDR3 sequences, around 32% recorded once. Regarding the study as a whole: HLA-C-restricted CMV clonotypes gave the most frequent clonotype in two of eight donors. People with CMV and the relevant HLA were identified by cumulative public TCR beta family frequency.

The sequencing input was PBMCs. The clonotype was recovered from a human donor in good health (CMV status not recorded). Some clones in this sample may be carry-over from other donors' samples. The genes are TRBV20-1 and TRBJ2-6, with D possibly being TRBD2 (5 bases). The DNA for the CDR3 is TGCAGTTCTATCCTGCAGCGGTCGAAGTCTGGGGCCAACGTCCTGACTTTC. Amino acids: CSSILQRSKSGANVLTF.